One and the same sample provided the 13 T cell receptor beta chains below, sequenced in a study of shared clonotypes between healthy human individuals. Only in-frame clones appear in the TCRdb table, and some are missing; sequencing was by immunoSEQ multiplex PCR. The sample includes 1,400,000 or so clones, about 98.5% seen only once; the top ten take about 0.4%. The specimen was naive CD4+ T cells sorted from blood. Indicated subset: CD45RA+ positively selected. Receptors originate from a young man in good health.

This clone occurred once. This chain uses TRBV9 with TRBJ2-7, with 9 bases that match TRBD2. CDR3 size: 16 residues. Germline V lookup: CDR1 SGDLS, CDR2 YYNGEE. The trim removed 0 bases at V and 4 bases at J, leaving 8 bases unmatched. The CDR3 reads CASSVGGRADPYEQYF. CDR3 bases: TGTGCCAGCAGCGTAGGCGGGAGGGCCGACCCTTACGAGCAGTACTTC.

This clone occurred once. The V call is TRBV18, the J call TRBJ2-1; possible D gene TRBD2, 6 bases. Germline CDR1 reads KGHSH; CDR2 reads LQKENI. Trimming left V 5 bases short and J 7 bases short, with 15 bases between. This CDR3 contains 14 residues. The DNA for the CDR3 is TGTGCCAGCTCAGGGGGACTGAGCAGTAATGAGCAGTTCTTC. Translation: CASSGGLSSNEQFF.

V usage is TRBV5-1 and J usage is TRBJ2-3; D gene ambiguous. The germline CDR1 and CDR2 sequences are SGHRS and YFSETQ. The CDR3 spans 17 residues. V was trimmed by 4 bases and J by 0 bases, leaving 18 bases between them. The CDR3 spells CASSPVGVPSSTDTQYF. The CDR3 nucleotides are TGCGCCAGCAGCCCCGTTGGGGTTCCTTCTAGCACAGATACGCAGTATTTT.

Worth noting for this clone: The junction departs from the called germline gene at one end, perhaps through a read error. The CDR3 DNA reads TGTGCCTGGAGTGGTGGGTTGGTTCACTTC. Protein sequence: CAWSGGLVHF. The V call is TRBV30, the J call TRBJ2-7; D gene unclear. Germline values: CDR1 GTSNPN, CDR2 SVGIG (reference sequence). The CDR3 runs to 10 residues.

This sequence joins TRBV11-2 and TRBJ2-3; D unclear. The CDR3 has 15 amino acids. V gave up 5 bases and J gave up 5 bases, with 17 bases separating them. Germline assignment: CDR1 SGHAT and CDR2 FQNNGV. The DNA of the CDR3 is TGTGCCAGCAGCCCCACTGGGTACTCCGGAGATACGCAGTATTTT. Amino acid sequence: CASSPTGYSGDTQYF.

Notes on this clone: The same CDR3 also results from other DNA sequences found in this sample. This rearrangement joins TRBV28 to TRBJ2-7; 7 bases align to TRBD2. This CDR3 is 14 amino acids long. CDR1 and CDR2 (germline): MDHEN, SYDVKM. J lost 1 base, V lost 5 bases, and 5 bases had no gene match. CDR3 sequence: CASSLSGPSYEQYF. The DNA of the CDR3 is TGTGCCAGCAGTCTTAGCGGGCCTTCCTACGAGCAGTACTTC.

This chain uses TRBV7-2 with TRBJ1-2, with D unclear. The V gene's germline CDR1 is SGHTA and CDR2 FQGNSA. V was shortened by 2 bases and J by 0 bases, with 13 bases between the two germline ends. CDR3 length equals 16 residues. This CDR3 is CASSLWAGQTNYGYTF. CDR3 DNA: TGTGCCAGCAGCTTATGGGCAGGCCAGACTAACTATGGCTACACCTTC.

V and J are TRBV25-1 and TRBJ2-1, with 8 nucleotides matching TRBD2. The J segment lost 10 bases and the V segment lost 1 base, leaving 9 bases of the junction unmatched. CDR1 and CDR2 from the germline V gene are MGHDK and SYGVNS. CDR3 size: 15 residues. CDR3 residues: CASSESGLAGREQFF. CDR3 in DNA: TGTGCCAGCAGTGAATCCGGACTAGCCGGACGGGAGCAGTTCTTC.

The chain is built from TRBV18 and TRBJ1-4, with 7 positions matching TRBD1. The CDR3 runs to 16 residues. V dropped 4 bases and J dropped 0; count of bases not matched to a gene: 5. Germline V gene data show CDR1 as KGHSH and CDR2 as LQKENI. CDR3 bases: TGTGCCAGCTCACAACGACAGGGAGCAACTAATGAAAAACTGTTTTTT. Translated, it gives CASSQRQGATNEKLFF.

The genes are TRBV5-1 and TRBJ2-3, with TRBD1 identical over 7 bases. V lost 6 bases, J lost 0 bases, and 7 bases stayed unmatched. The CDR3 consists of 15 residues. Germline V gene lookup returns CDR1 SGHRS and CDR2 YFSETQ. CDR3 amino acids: CASIRDRASTDTQYF. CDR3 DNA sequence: TGCGCCAGCATCCGAGACAGGGCTAGCACAGATACGCAGTATTTT.

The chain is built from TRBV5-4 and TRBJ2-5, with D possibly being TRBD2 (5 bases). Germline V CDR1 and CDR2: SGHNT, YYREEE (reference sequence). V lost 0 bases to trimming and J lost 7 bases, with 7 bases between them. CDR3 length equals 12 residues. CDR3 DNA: TGTGCCAGCAGCTTGGCCGAGGGGACCCAGTACTTC. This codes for CASSLAEGTQYF.

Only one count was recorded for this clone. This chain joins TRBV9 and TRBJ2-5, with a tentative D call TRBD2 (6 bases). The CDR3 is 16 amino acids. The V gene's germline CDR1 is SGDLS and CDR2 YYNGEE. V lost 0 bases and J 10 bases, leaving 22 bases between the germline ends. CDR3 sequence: CASSVDPLAPRGDQYF. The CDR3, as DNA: TGTGCCAGCAGCGTAGACCCTCTAGCGCCCCGAGGGGACCAGTACTTC.

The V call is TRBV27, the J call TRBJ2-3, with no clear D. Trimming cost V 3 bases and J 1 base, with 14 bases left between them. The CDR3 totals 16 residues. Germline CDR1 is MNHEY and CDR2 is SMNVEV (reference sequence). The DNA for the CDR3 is TGTGCCAGCAGTTTGGGGAACGGTCGGGGCACAGATACGCAGTATTTT. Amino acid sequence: CASSLGNGRGTDTQYF.